These 21 T cell receptor beta chains were all obtained from the same sample, sequenced in a study of shared clonotypes between healthy human individuals. Sequencing was performed with immunoSEQ multiplex PCR; in TCRdb, only in-frame clones are kept and a portion is missing. Of over a million clones listed, about 98.5% were seen once; the top ten hold approximately 0.38%. Sequencing used naive CD4+ T cells sorted from blood. Subset given: CD45RA+ positively selected. The receptors were gathered from a man aged 25-45 years in good health.

This chain's CDR3 is CASSSYGGRNEQFF. The CDR3 DNA sequence: TGTGCCAGCAGCTCCTATGGCGGGAGGAATGAGCAGTTCTTC. The V and J genes are TRBV11-2 and TRBJ2-1, with 8 bases matching TRBD2. Trimming at V came to 4 bases and at J to 7 bases, leaving 6 bases not matched to a gene. Germline CDR1 SGHAT, CDR2 FQNNGV. The CDR3 totals 14 residues.

This sequence joins TRBV19 and TRBJ2-2; 7 bases align to TRBD2. The length of the CDR3 is 16 residues. Trimming removed 3 bases from V and 8 bases from J; junction bases left unmatched: 12. The germline V gene has CDR1 LNHDA and CDR2 SQIVND (reference sequence). The CDR3 bases are TGTGCCAGTAGTATCGCGACTAGCACATTTAAAGGGGAGCTGTTTTTT. Protein: CASSIATSTFKGELFF.

The CDR3 loop is CASSERGASGIYNEQFF. The DNA for the CDR3 is TGTGCCAGCAGTGAGCGGGGAGCTAGCGGTATATACAATGAGCAGTTCTTC. This chain uses TRBV9 with TRBJ2-1, with TRBD2 matching 7 bases. The germline gives CDR1 SGDLS, CDR2 YYNGEE. The CDR3 sequence is 17 residues long. The J segment lost 4 bases and the V segment lost 5 bases, leaving 15 bases of the junction unmatched.

V usage is TRBV9 and J usage is TRBJ2-6; D is uncertain. CDR1 and CDR2 (germline): SGDLS, YYNGEE. The CDR3 consists of 18 residues. V shed 4 bases and J shed 0 bases, with 17 bases lying between them. The CDR3 DNA reads TGTGCCAGCAGCTCTTTCCCGCGACCGAGCTCTGGGGCCAACGTCCTGACTTTC. The encoded protein is CASSSFPRPSSGANVLTF. The variable domain in full, with the rest retrieved from reference TRBV9 and TRBJ2-6, is DSGVTQTPKHLITATGQRVTLRCSPRSGDLSVYWYQQSLDQGLQFLIQYYNGEERAKGNILERFSAQQFPDLHSELNLSSLELGDSALYFCASSSFPRPSSGANVLTFGAGSRLTVL.

The V call is TRBV7-9, the J call TRBJ2-4, with D possibly TRBD2 on 6 matching bases. The germline V gene has CDR1 SEHNR and CDR2 FQNEAQ (reference sequence). V was shortened by 6 bases and J by 9 bases, with 21 bases between the two germline ends. The CDR3 has 15 amino acids. Here the CDR3 reads CASSPYSDGGSIQYF. CDR3 in DNA: TGTGCCAGCAGTCCTTACTCGGACGGGGGTAGCATTCAGTACTTC.

The chain has TRBV19 and TRBJ2-3, with D possibly being TRBD2 (7 bases). Germline V gives CDR1 LNHDA, CDR2 SQIVND (reference sequence). Trimming cost V 7 bases and J 2 bases, with 13 bases left between them. This CDR3 spans 14 amino acids. The CDR3 is CASTAGAYTDTQYF. CDR3 DNA: TGTGCCAGTACCGCGGGGGCGTACACAGATACGCAGTATTTT.

V gene TRBV11-2 combines with J gene TRBJ2-6; D remains ambiguous. CDR3 length: 14 amino acids. The V end was cut by 1 base, the J end by 4 bases, with 5 bases between. Per the germline V gene, CDR1 is SGHAT and CDR2 is FQNNGV. This CDR3 is CASSLGPGANVLTF. The DNA for the CDR3 is TGTGCCAGCAGCTTAGGTCCGGGGGCCAACGTCCTGACTTTC.

The gene calls are TRBV10-2 and TRBJ2-3, with D possibly TRBD1 on 7 matching bases. V lost 1 base, J lost 1 base, and 15 bases lay in between. The germline CDR1 and CDR2 sequences are WSHSY and SAAADI. The CDR3 runs to 17 residues. The CDR3 DNA reads as TGCGCCAGCAGTGAGTGGGGGGACAGTATCGGCACAGATACGCAGTATTTT. Amino acids: CASSEWGDSIGTDTQYF.

The rearrangement uses TRBV7-9 and TRBJ1-1; D is perhaps TRBD1 (6 bases). Germline assignment: CDR1 SEHNR and CDR2 FQNEAQ (reference sequence). This CDR3 is 16 amino acids long. With 0 bases removed from V and 1 base from J, the gap between germline ends came to 12 bases. The CDR3 region is CASSLARGRGNTEAFF. The CDR3 bases are TGTGCCAGCAGCTTAGCCAGGGGAAGGGGGAACACTGAAGCTTTCTTT.

Regarding this clone: The sample contains more than one DNA sequence encoding this CDR3. CDR3 nucleotides: TGTGCCAGCAGCGTAGGAGGGGAACGCTACGAGCAGTACTTC. Protein sequence: CASSVGGERYEQYF. This chain uses TRBV9 with TRBJ2-7; D possibly uses TRBD1 or TRBD2 (5 bases each). The germline V gene encodes CDR1 SGDLS and CDR2 YYNGEE. The CDR3 runs 14 residues. V shed 0 bases and J shed 3 bases, with 10 bases lying between them.

The CDR3 is CASSQSSGSLETQYF. For the CDR3, the DNA is TGTGCCAGCAGCCAAAGTAGCGGGAGCCTAGAGACCCAGTACTTC. V and J are TRBV16 and TRBJ2-5; 9 bases map to TRBD2. With 2 bases clipped from V and 4 bases from J, the junction kept 5 bases outside the gene matches. CDR1 is KGHSY and CDR2 is FQNENV in the germline V gene. There are 15 residues in the CDR3.

The chain is built from TRBV6-1 and TRBJ2-5; 7 positions agree with TRBD1. CDR1 and CDR2 (germline): MNHNS, SASEGT. The CDR3 contains 13 residues. V gave up 10 bases and J gave up 5 bases; unmatched junction bases: 10. This CDR3 reads CATVQGFSETQYF. The DNA for the CDR3 is TGTGCCACCGTACAGGGGTTCTCGGAGACCCAGTACTTC.

This clone was seen a single time. The chain is built from TRBV19 and TRBJ1-1; D is unresolved. The CDR3 runs to 18 residues. Trimming removed 5 bases at V and 2 bases at J, with 24 bases between. The germline V gene has CDR1 LNHDA and CDR2 SQIVND (reference sequence). The CDR3 bases are TGTGCCAGTAGTCCATACAAGCCTTCCCTTCCCCGAAACACTGAAGCTTTCTTT. The encoded protein is CASSPYKPSLPRNTEAFF.

CDR3 DNA: TGCGCCAGCAAAGGTGGGTCCCTATTAGATACGCAGTATTTT. Translated, it gives CASKGGSLLDTQYF. V is TRBV5-1 and J is TRBJ2-3; no clear D gene. Trimming cost V 6 bases and J 5 bases, with 16 bases left between them. This CDR3 comprises 14 residues. CDR1 and CDR2 from the germline V gene are SGHRS and YFSETQ.

V gene TRBV27 combines with J gene TRBJ2-6; no clear D gene. Deletions cut 7 bases from V and 2 bases from J, with 6 bases between. The germline V gene encodes CDR1 MNHEY and CDR2 SMNVEV (reference sequence). This CDR3 comprises 13 residues. The CDR3 DNA is TGTGCCAGCAAACCCACTGGGGCCAACGTCCTGACTTTC. This translates into CASKPTGANVLTF.

The V and J genes are TRBV19 and TRBJ2-1, with a weak D call TRBD1 (6 bases). Germline loops: CDR1 LNHDA, CDR2 SQIVND (reference sequence). The CDR3 is 12 residues long. V lost 6 bases and J 5 bases, leaving 8 bases between the germline ends. CDR3 DNA: TGTGCCAGTAGACAGGGTGACAATGAGCAGTTCTTC. Translating it yields CASRQGDNEQFF.

This chain joins TRBV21-1 and TRBJ2-7. TRBV21-1 is shown as a pseudogene. The CDR3 covers 10 residues. CDR3 protein: CASITRKVNF. CDR3 DNA: TGTGCCAGCATTACAAGGAAGGTCAATTTC.

As DNA, the CDR3 is TGTGCCATCAGTGAGCGTGACAGTCGCAATTCCCGGCACACTGAAGCTTTCTTT. This gives the protein CAISERDSRNSRHTEAFF. This chain joins TRBV10-3 and TRBJ1-1; D might be TRBD1 (5 bases). Germline V gene sequence: CDR1 ENHRY, CDR2 SYGVKD. Deletions cut 2 bases from V and 3 bases from J, with 22 bases between. This CDR3 comprises 18 residues.

The rearrangement joins TRBV18 to TRBJ2-3; tentative D call: TRBD1 (5 bases). The germline V gene encodes CDR1 KGHSH and CDR2 LQKENI. The CDR3 runs to 14 residues. Trimming stripped 9 bases from V and 0 bases from J, with 13 bases between. CDR3 DNA: TGTGCCAGTTCGACGACAGCAAGCACAGATACGCAGTATTTT. It specifies CASSTTASTDTQYF.

Turning to this clone: Other DNA sequences in this sample translate to the same CDR3. J is TRBJ2-7 and V is TRBV5-1; D unresolved. This CDR3 contains 13 residues. Per the germline V gene, CDR1 is SGHRS and CDR2 is YFSETQ. The ends were cut back, 4 bases at V and 2 bases at J, with 10 bases in the middle. The CDR3 loop reads CASSLGRAYEQYF. Written as DNA, the CDR3 is TGCGCCAGCAGCCTAGGACGGGCCTACGAGCAGTACTTC.

The chain uses TRBV6-5 and TRBJ2-5; 8 positions match TRBD2. V was pared by 6 bases and J by 7 bases, with 13 bases of the junction left unmatched. This CDR3 is built from 15 residues. The germline CDR1 and CDR2 sequences are MNHEY and SVGAGI. The CDR3 spells CASRKELAETGTQYF. The CDR3, as DNA: TGTGCCAGCAGGAAAGAACTAGCGGAGACCGGGACCCAGTACTTC.